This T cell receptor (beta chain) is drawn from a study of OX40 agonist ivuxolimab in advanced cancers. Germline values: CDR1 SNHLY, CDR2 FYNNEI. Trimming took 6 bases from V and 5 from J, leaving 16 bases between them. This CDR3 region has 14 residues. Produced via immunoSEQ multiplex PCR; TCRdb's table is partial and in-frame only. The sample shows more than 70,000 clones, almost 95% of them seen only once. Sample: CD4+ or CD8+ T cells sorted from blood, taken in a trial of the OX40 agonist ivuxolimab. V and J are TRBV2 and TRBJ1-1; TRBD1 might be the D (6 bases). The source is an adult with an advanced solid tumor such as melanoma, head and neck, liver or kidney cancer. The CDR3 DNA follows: TGTGCCAGCAGCGAAACTACAGGGAATACTGAAGCTTTCTTT. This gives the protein CASSETTGNTEAFF.